Below are 22 T cell receptor beta chains sequenced from a single sample in a study of blood T cell repertoires in COVID-19 (dated by TCRdb to 2018 to 2020). The library came from the immunoSEQ multiplex PCR assay. Here the immuneACCESS table is served through TCRdb, limited to in-frame sequences with V and J called. Missing clones are a known gap in these copies; in checked studies unresolved V genes cover under half, and the rest lacks a known reason. In all, the sample holds more than 200,000 clones, and 65% to 85% of those were seen once. The top ten clonotypes cover 10% of the sample. The sequenced sample consisted of peripheral blood. The receptors derive from a woman older than 75 with acute or convalescent COVID-19.

The chain employs TRBV6-6 and TRBJ1-2, with D unresolved. Trimming pared 2 bases from V and 1 base from J, leaving 11 bases between. The CDR3 contains 15 residues. Germline CDR1 is MNHNY and CDR2 is SVGAGI (reference sequence). The CDR3 nucleotides are TGTGCCAGCAGTTACCCCGGGGATCTTAACTATGGCTACACCTTC. Its translation is CASSYPGDLNYGYTF.

The chain carries TRBV14 and TRBJ1-1; the D is unclear. This CDR3 contains 14 residues. V lost 0 bases and J 3 bases, leaving 8 bases between the germline ends. Germline CDR1 reads SGHDN; CDR2 reads FVKESK. This chain's CDR3 is CASSQDLVYTEAFF. The CDR3 nucleotides read TGTGCCAGCAGCCAAGACTTAGTCTACACTGAAGCTTTCTTT.

This clone was counted a few times. The rearrangement joins TRBV6-2 or TRBV6-3 to TRBJ1-4; TRBD1 might be the D (5 bases). Trimming shortened V by 2 bases and J by 7 bases, and 14 bases separated the two germline ends. The CDR3 sequence is 15 residues long. Germline assignment: CDR1 MNHEY and CDR2 SVGEGT. In DNA form, the CDR3 reads TGTGCCAGCAGTTACGGAGGAGTCGGGGGTGAAAAACTGTTTTTT. It specifies CASSYGGVGGEKLFF.

The rearrangement uses TRBV28 and TRBJ2-6, with D perhaps matching TRBD1 (6 bases). Trimming stripped 5 bases from V and 8 bases from J, with 7 bases between. Germline assignment: CDR1 MDHEN and CDR2 SYDVKM. The CDR3 totals 12 residues. The CDR3 region has the DNA TGTGCCAGCAGTACAGGGTCCAACGTCCTGACTTTC. Protein sequence: CASSTGSNVLTF.

The V gene is TRBV7-3, the J gene TRBJ1-2; perhaps TRBD1 as D (6 bases). Per the germline V gene, CDR1 is SGHTA and CDR2 is FQGTGA. V lost 5 bases to trimming and J lost 4 bases, with 11 bases between them. This CDR3 region has 13 residues. CDR3: CASSPGTSYGYTF. The CDR3 coding sequence is TGTGCCAGCAGCCCAGGGACATCCTATGGCTACACCTTC.

J is TRBJ2-3 and V is TRBV10-3; 7 nucleotides agree with TRBD2. CDR3 length: 13 amino acids. The V gene's germline CDR1 is ENHRY and CDR2 SYGVKD. Trimming cost V 10 bases and J 3 bases; bases outside gene matches: 7. CDR3 DNA: TGTGCCACAAATCTAGCGGAAACAGATACGCAGTATTTT. This codes for CATNLAETDTQYF.

V gene TRBV27 combines with J gene TRBJ2-1; 8 bases agree with TRBD1. CDR3 length equals 13 residues. The J segment lost 12 bases and the V segment lost 3 bases, leaving 7 bases of the junction unmatched. Germline loops: CDR1 MNHEY, CDR2 SMNVEV (reference sequence). The CDR3 sequence: CASSLGDRGRQFF. The CDR3 nucleotides read TGTGCCAGCAGTTTGGGAGACAGGGGAAGGCAGTTCTTC.

This chain uses TRBV7-6 with TRBJ1-3; a weak D match, TRBD1 (5 bases). The V gene's germline CDR1 is SGHVS and CDR2 FNYEAQ. The V gene lost 1 base and the J gene lost 0 bases, with 10 bases spanning the gap. This CDR3 is 16 amino acids long. The CDR3 region is CASSLGRQISGNTIYF. CDR3 DNA sequence: TGTGCCAGCAGCTTAGGAAGACAGATCTCTGGAAACACCATATATTTT.

This clone was counted only a few times. The CDR3 DNA is TGTGCCAGCACCCCAGGGGGGATCTGGGAGACCCAGTACTTC. Translated: CASTPGGIWETQYF. V is TRBV27 and J is TRBJ2-5; weak D call: TRBD1 (7 bases). V lost 7 bases to trimming and J lost 5 bases, with 17 bases between them. Germline CDR1 and CDR2: MNHEY and SMNVEV (reference sequence). The CDR3 consists of 14 residues.

The chain couples TRBV5-1 to TRBJ2-1; 10 bases map to TRBD1. The junction had 6 bases not matched to a gene; V was cut back by 4 bases and J by 2 bases. The CDR3 has 16 residues. Germline CDR1 and CDR2: SGHRS and YFSETQ. CDR3 DNA: TGCGCCAGCAGCCAAGAGGGACAGGGGCCCTACAATGAGCAGTTCTTC. Translated, it gives CASSQEGQGPYNEQFF.

V gene TRBV11-2 combines with J gene TRBJ2-1; 12 nucleotides align to TRBD2. V lost 0 bases, J lost 10 bases, and 4 bases stayed unmatched. Germline CDR1 reads SGHAT; CDR2 reads FQNNGV. CDR3 size: 15 residues. The CDR3 spells CASSLDGTSGSEQFF. Written as DNA, the CDR3 is TGTGCCAGCAGCTTAGATGGGACTAGCGGGTCAGAGCAGTTCTTC.

The chain carries TRBV30 and TRBJ1-4, with 10 bases identical to TRBD1. The CDR3 is 14 residues long. Trimming cost V 2 bases and J 7 bases; bases outside gene matches: 4. The germline V gene encodes CDR1 GTSNPN and CDR2 SVGIG (reference sequence). The chain's CDR3 is CAWSRQGAGEKLFF. CDR3 coding DNA: TGTGCCTGGAGTAGACAGGGGGCTGGTGAAAAACTGTTTTTT.

This chain connects TRBV19 to TRBJ2-2; TRBD1 agrees at 7 bases. The junction had 4 bases not matched to a gene; V was cut back by 5 bases and J by 4 bases. The CDR3 loop spans 14 amino acids. In germline, CDR1 is LNHDA, CDR2 SQIVND (reference sequence). The CDR3, as DNA: TGTGCCAGTAGTGTGACAGGGTCCACCGGGGAGCTGTTTTTT. Translating it yields CASSVTGSTGELFF.

This chain links TRBV18 with TRBJ1-2; TRBD1 matches 8 bases. Germline CDR1 is KGHSH and CDR2 is LQKENI. CDR3 length: 14 amino acids. V was pared by 3 bases and J by 8 bases, with 8 bases of the junction left unmatched. The CDR3: CASSPGQGVWGYTF. In DNA form, the CDR3 reads TGTGCCAGCTCACCCGGACAGGGAGTATGGGGCTACACCTTC. The whole variable domain, filled in from reference TRBV18 and TRBJ1-2, reads NAGVMQNPRHLVRRRGQEARLRCSPMKGHSHVYWYRQLPEEGLKFMVYLQKENIIDESGMPKERFSAEFPKEGPSILRIQQVVRGDSAAYFCASSPGQGVWGYTFGSGTRLTVV.

J is TRBJ2-2 and V is TRBV9; a possible D gene is TRBD2 (5 bases). V shed 3 bases and J shed 3 bases, with 9 bases lying between them. In germline, CDR1 is SGDLS, CDR2 YYNGEE. The CDR3 totals 14 residues. The CDR3 sequence is CASSERTYTGELFF. CDR3 nucleotides: TGTGCCAGCAGCGAGAGGACTTACACCGGGGAGCTGTTTTTT.

The chain joins TRBV7-3 to TRBJ2-5, with TRBD2 as a possible D gene (6 bases). The CDR3 has 15 residues. The V and J ends lost 1 base and 5 bases respectively, with 14 bases between them. Germline assignment: CDR1 SGHTA and CDR2 FQGTGA. The CDR3 spells CASSLNSGVGETQYF. Written as DNA, the CDR3 is TGTGCCAGCAGCTTAAATAGCGGAGTAGGGGAGACCCAGTACTTC.

The gene calls are TRBV7-8 and TRBJ2-1; D might be TRBD2 (6 bases). Germline V gives CDR1 SGHVS, CDR2 FQNEAQ. V was cut by 3 bases and J by 10 bases, with 22 bases left in between. This CDR3 has 16 amino acids. CDR3 region: CASSFIILPVRDEQFF. The CDR3 DNA follows: TGTGCCAGCAGCTTTATTATACTTCCGGTGCGGGACGAGCAGTTCTTC.

The V call is TRBV11-3, the J call TRBJ1-1; 7 bases match TRBD1. Germline loops: CDR1 SGHNT, CDR2 YENEEA. With V trimmed by 5 bases and J by 1 base, 7 bases remained unmatched. There are 15 residues in the CDR3. CDR3 residues: CASSPLGTANTEAFF. CDR3 DNA: TGTGCCAGCAGCCCTCTCGGGACAGCGAACACTGAAGCTTTCTTT.

This chain uses TRBV12-3 or TRBV12-4 with TRBJ2-7; D call uncertain. The length of the CDR3 is 13 residues. V was pared by 6 bases and J by 6 bases, with 15 bases between. CDR3 coding DNA: TGTGCCAGCAGCTCCCTCCGACAAAGCGAGCAGTACTTC. Its translation is CASSSLRQSEQYF.

This clone was counted between two and nine times. This chain joins TRBV19 and TRBJ2-2, with no clear D. Germline V gene sequence: CDR1 LNHDA, CDR2 SQIVND (reference sequence). V lost 1 base to trimming and J lost 5 bases, with 8 bases between them. The CDR3 has 14 residues. CDR3 bases: TGTGCCAGTAGTATAGTGCAGGTTACCGGGGAGCTGTTTTTT. It specifies CASSIVQVTGELFF.

The chain has TRBV7-2 and TRBJ1-3, with D hard to call. V was cut by 3 bases and J by 6 bases, with 9 bases left in between. Germline V gene lookup returns CDR1 SGHTA and CDR2 FQGNSA. The CDR3 extends over 13 amino acids. The CDR3: CASSLARLNTIYF. In nucleotides, the CDR3 is TGTGCCAGCAGCTTGGCCAGGCTAAACACCATATATTTT. The variable domain in full, with the rest retrieved from reference TRBV7-2 and TRBJ1-3, is GAGVSQSPSNKVTEKGKDVELRCDPISGHTALYWYRQSLGQGLEFLIYFQGNSAPDKSGLPSDRFSAERTGGSVSTLTIQRTQQEDSAVYLCASSLARLNTIYFGEGSWLTVV.

V is TRBV11-2 and J is TRBJ2-7; a possible D gene is TRBD2 (5 bases). Germline V gene sequence: CDR1 SGHAT, CDR2 FQNNGV. The CDR3 extends over 15 amino acids. V lost 1 base, J lost 3 bases, and 13 bases lay in between. The CDR3 coding sequence is TGTGCCAGCAGCTTAGGCCTTGCTAGCCACTACGAGCAGTACTTC. It yields the protein CASSLGLASHYEQYF. Using reference TRBV11-2 and TRBJ2-7 for the parts outside the CDR3, the full variable domain is EAGVAQSPRYKIIEKRQSVAFWCNPISGHATLYWYQQILGQGPKLLIQFQNNGVVDDSQLPKDRFSAERLKGVDSTLKIQPAKLEDSAVYLCASSLGLASHYEQYFGPGTRLTVT.